This T cell receptor (beta chain) stems from a study of shared clonotypes between healthy human individuals. The sample holds one count of this clone. Once extracted for a subset, genomic DNA was divided evenly among several immunoSEQ plates. Produced via immunoSEQ multiplex PCR; TCRdb's table is partial and in-frame only. The sample has about 490,000 clones, 65% to 85% seen once. Germline V gene data show CDR1 as MDHEN and CDR2 as SYDVKM. This CDR3 spans 16 amino acids. The V and J ends lost 3 bases and 7 bases, in that order; junction bases with no gene match: 9. The TCR comes from a woman aged 40 to 55 in good health. Some clones in this sample may be carry-over from other donors' samples. Sequencing input: PBMCs. This sequence joins TRBV28 and TRBJ1-2; 12 bases are shared with TRBD1. CDR3 coding DNA: TGTGCCAGCAGTTTTTCCGGGACAGGGGGCGAGGCTGGCTACACCTTC. This gives the protein CASSFSGTGGEAGYTF.